Detailed here is one TCR beta chain. Assay used: immunoSEQ multiplex PCR; TCRdb lists only in-frame clones, some missing. The sample consists of about 260,000 clones, approximately 90% of them appearing once. Trimming cost V 3 bases and J 4 bases, with 6 bases left between them. The CDR3 covers 13 residues. The germline V gene has CDR1 SNHLY and CDR2 FYNNEI. These data originate in a study of blood T cell repertoires in COVID-19. The sequencing sample was made of peripheral blood. V and J are TRBV2 and TRBJ2-2; a possible D gene is TRBD2 (6 bases). This TCR was sampled from a man in his 60s who had recovered from COVID-19. In DNA, the CDR3 is TGTGCCAGCAGTGACGGGGGCACCGGGGAGCTGTTTTTT. Protein: CASSDGGTGELFF.